Below are 8 T cell receptor beta chains sequenced from a single sample in a study of OX40 agonist ivuxolimab in advanced cancers. Libraries were prepared by immunoSEQ multiplex PCR; TCRdb keeps only in-frame clonotypes and omits some of them. The data contain approximately 68,000 clones, 84% of them singletons. The material sequenced was CD4+ or CD8+ T cells sorted from blood, taken in a trial of the OX40 agonist ivuxolimab. Receptors were obtained from an adult with an advanced solid tumor such as melanoma, head and neck, liver or kidney cancer.

This chain links TRBV7-9 with TRBJ2-7, with D unclear. CDR1 and CDR2 (germline): SEHNR, FQNEAQ (reference sequence). Deletions cut 5 bases from V and 0 bases from J, with 14 bases between. The CDR3 loop spans 15 amino acids. The CDR3 here is CASSQQPGFSYEQYF. DNA of the CDR3: TGTGCCAGCAGCCAACAACCGGGTTTCTCCTACGAGCAGTACTTC.

The V call is TRBV5-1, the J call TRBJ2-5; D may be TRBD1 (6 bases). CDR3 length equals 15 residues. V lost 0 bases and J 0 bases, leaving 9 bases between the germline ends. Germline V gene sequence: CDR1 SGHRS, CDR2 YFSETQ. CDR3 nucleotides: TGCGCCAGCAGCTTGGTGCCAGGGGACCAAGAGACCCAGTACTTC. Translation: CASSLVPGDQETQYF.

The CDR3 bases are TGTGCCAGCAGCCCGAAAGGGACAGGGGGTGCTTTGGATACGCAGTATTTT. It encodes CASSPKGTGGALDTQYF. The V call is TRBV11-1, the J call TRBJ2-3; TRBD1 aligns across 11 bases. Per the germline V gene, CDR1 is SGHAT and CDR2 is FQDESV (reference sequence). The ends lost 5 bases at V and 6 bases at J; junction bases unmatched: 13. CDR3 size: 17 residues.

This clone was seen only once. J is TRBJ1-2 and V is TRBV30, with 8 bases fitting TRBD1. This CDR3 has 17 residues. V lost 3 bases and J lost 0; bases outside the gene matches: 12. Germline V gene data show CDR1 as GTSNPN and CDR2 as SVGIG (reference sequence). The CDR3 nucleotides are TGTGCCTGGAGACAGGACAGGGACTCTAGGTCTAACTATGGCTACACCTTC. It translates to CAWRQDRDSRSNYGYTF.

The V call is TRBV7-9, the J call TRBJ2-1; 14 bases line up with TRBD2. Germline values: CDR1 SEHNR, CDR2 FQNEAQ (reference sequence). Trimming removed 2 bases from V and 2 bases from J; junction bases left unmatched: 5. This CDR3 spans 18 amino acids. The CDR3 here is CASSLRTSGGTTYNEQFF. Written as DNA, the CDR3 is TGTGCCAGCAGCTTAAGGACTAGCGGGGGGACTACCTACAATGAGCAGTTCTTC.

The J gene is TRBJ1-2, the V gene TRBV12-5; 8 bases are a match to TRBD1. This CDR3 region has 14 residues. V shed 1 base and J 7 bases; nucleotides not matched to a gene: 5. Germline V gives CDR1 LGHNT, CDR2 FRNRAP. CDR3 coding DNA: TGTGCTAGTGGTTTGGGGGTCACAGGGGGTGGCTACACCTTC. Translated, it gives CASGLGVTGGGYTF.

This chain connects TRBV28 to TRBJ1-5; D may be TRBD1 (5 bases). Trimming stripped 6 bases from V and 2 bases from J, with 11 bases between. The CDR3 has 14 amino acids. The V gene's germline CDR1 is MDHEN and CDR2 SYDVKM. As DNA, the CDR3 is TGTGCCAGCAGGCCGTTCAGGGGCAATCAGCCCCAGCATTTT. The encoded protein is CASRPFRGNQPQHF.

J is TRBJ2-5 and V is TRBV5-1; perhaps TRBD1 as D (6 bases). The ends were cut back, 4 bases at V and 2 bases at J, with 18 bases in the middle. Germline CDR1 reads SGHRS; CDR2 reads YFSETQ. The length of the CDR3 is 16 residues. The CDR3 region has the DNA TGCGCCAGCAGCATTACAGGGCCCCCGACACAAGAGACCCAGTACTTC. Translating it yields CASSITGPPTQETQYF. Using reference TRBV5-1 and TRBJ2-5 for the parts outside the CDR3, the full variable domain is KAGVTQTPRYLIKTRGQQVTLSCSPISGHRSVSWYQQTPGQGLQFLFEYFSETQRNKGNFPGRFSGRQFSNSRSEMNVSTLELGDSALYLCASSITGPPTQETQYFGPGTRLLVL.